The source of this TCR beta chain is a study of cytomegalovirus exposure and HLA in healthy donors. Study conclusions and caveats: Several of the most significant clusters were apparently associated with common viral pathogens in a later analysis.

CDR1 SGHAT and CDR2 FQNNGV come from the germline V gene. This CDR3 region has 16 residues. V lost 3 bases and J lost 3; bases outside the gene matches: 6. PCR was performed using 60 Vbeta and 13 Jbeta primers. The table came from immunoSEQ multiplex PCR; TCRdb's copy has only in-frame clones and leaves some out. The sample holds some 120,000 clones, around 75% seen once. With regard to this clone: Its target is not known.

The V gene is TRBV11-2, the J gene TRBJ1-1, with 11 nucleotides matching TRBD1. Sequencing was performed on PBMCs. This TCR came from a woman aged 45-59 years in good health and CMV-seropositive. The CDR3 loop reads CASSFRTGGGHTEAFF. Written as DNA, the CDR3 is TGTGCCAGCAGCTTCCGGACAGGGGGCGGGCACACTGAAGCTTTCTTT. Filled out from reference TRBV11-2 and TRBJ1-1, the complete variable domain reads EAGVAQSPRYKIIEKRQSVAFWCNPISGHATLYWYQQILGQGPKLLIQFQNNGVVDDSQLPKDRFSAERLKGVDSTLKIQPAKLEDSAVYLCASSFRTGGGHTEAFFGQGTRLTVV.